Listed below are T cell receptor beta chains from one sample, sequenced in a study of blood T cell repertoires in COVID-19. This table comes from immunoSEQ multiplex PCR, and its TCRdb copy is limited to in-frame clones, with some not included. In the table there are roughly 150,000 clones, about 77% of which are singletons. The source material was peripheral blood. The source of these receptors is a woman aged 80 or over with acute or convalescent COVID-19. Each CDR3 is given with its conserved first and last residue. Fields, in order: V gene, D gene, J gene, clone size, CDR3 protein, CDR3 DNA. The D gene is left open where the match is weak. Clone size is stated in some rows and not others, as once, few, many or a class when expanded.

>TRBV3-1/TRBV3-2|TRBD2|TRBJ2-2|.
CASSPLVAGALGGGELFF
TGTGCCAGCAGCCCCTTGGTAGCGGGAGCCCTCGGGGGCGGGGAGCTGTTTTTT
>TRBV19|.|TRBJ1-2|.
CASSTSSRQGYYGYTF
TGTGCCAGTAGTACCTCGTCAAGGCAGGGCTATTATGGCTACACCTTC
>TRBV11-2|TRBD1|TRBJ1-1|.
CASSQDRGTEAFF
TGTGCCAGCAGTCAGGACAGGGGGACTGAAGCTTTCTTT
>TRBV18|.|TRBJ2-5|.
CASSPGVSGTQYF
TGTGCCAGCTCCCCCGGGGTTTCCGGGACCCAGTACTTC
>TRBV9|.|TRBJ1-5|.
CASSVGGGSSNQPQHF
TGTGCCAGCAGCGTAGGAGGAGGGTCTAGCAATCAGCCCCAGCATTTT
>TRBV5-1|TRBD2|TRBJ2-5|.
CASSLASGGGQETQYF
TGCGCCAGCAGCTTGGCCAGCGGGGGTGGGCAAGAGACCCAGTACTTC
>TRBV12-3/TRBV12-4|.|TRBJ1-4|.
CASSGSGSLKLFF
TGTGCCAGCAGTGGATCCGGGTCCCTAAAACTGTTTTTT
>TRBV7-6|.|TRBJ2-7|.
CASSARHNSYEQYF
TGTGCCAGCAGCGCCCGTCACAACTCCTACGAGCAGTACTTC
>TRBV19|.|TRBJ2-3|.
CASRRDWGEPYF
TGTGCCAGTAGGAGGGACTGGGGAGAACCGTATTTT
>TRBV5-1|.|TRBJ1-2|.
CASRTSQGIYGYTF
TGCGCCAGCAGGACTTCACAGGGTATCTATGGCTACACCTTC
>TRBV27|.|TRBJ1-1|.
CASNKAGRENTEAFF
TGTGCCAGCAACAAAGCAGGCAGGGAGAACACTGAAGCTTTCTTT
>TRBV7-9|.|TRBJ2-5|.
CASSFTGSQETQYF
TGTGCCAGCAGCTTCACGGGTTCACAAGAGACCCAGTACTTC
>TRBV28|.|TRBJ2-7|once
CASSQSRVISYEQYF
TGTGCCAGCAGTCAAAGCCGGGTTATCTCCTACGAGCAGTACTTC
>TRBV7-3|TRBD2|TRBJ2-2|.
CASSASSGGPPGELFF
TGTGCCAGCAGCGCCTCTAGCGGGGGGCCCCCCGGGGAGCTGTTTTTT
>TRBV4-1|TRBD2|TRBJ2-1|.
CASSQVGLAGNNEQFF
TGCGCCAGCAGCCAAGTTGGGCTAGCGGGGAACAATGAGCAGTTCTTC
>TRBV18|TRBD1|TRBJ2-7|.
CASSEPGQGHEQYF
TGTGCCAGCTCGGAACCGGGACAGGGGCACGAGCAGTACTTC
>TRBV15|.|TRBJ1-6|.
CATSRESPGSYNSPLHF
TGTGCCACCAGCAGAGAGAGCCCAGGCTCCTATAATTCACCCCTCCACTTT
>TRBV10-2|TRBD1|TRBJ2-3|.
CASRLLDRAGGTDTQYF
TGCGCCAGCAGACTACTGGACAGGGCTGGTGGCACAGATACGCAGTATTTT
>TRBV7-6|TRBD2|TRBJ2-7|.
CASSPSTSGPIYEQYF
TGTGCCAGCAGCCCCTCCACTAGCGGCCCTATCTACGAGCAGTACTTC
>TRBV24-1|TRBD1|TRBJ2-3|.
CATSVTGQGLDTQYF
TGTGCCACCTCTGTGACGGGACAGGGACTGGATACGCAGTATTTT
>TRBV5-8|.|TRBJ2-3|.
CASSLRRSTDTQYF
TGTGCCAGCAGCTTGCGCAGGTCAACAGATACGCAGTATTTT
>TRBV9|TRBD2|TRBJ2-7|.
CASSSGSTYEQYF
TGTGCCAGCAGTAGCGGGAGCACCTACGAGCAGTACTTC
>TRBV15|.|TRBJ2-6|.
CATSSEGTTGSGANVLTF
TGTGCCACCAGCAGCGAAGGTACCACGGGCTCTGGGGCCAACGTCCTGACTTTC
>TRBV3-1/TRBV3-2|.|TRBJ1-5|.
CASSQIQNQPQHF
TGTGCCAGCAGCCAAATACAGAATCAGCCCCAGCATTTT
>TRBV7-8|TRBD1|TRBJ1-2|once
CASSRGQGNYGYTF
TGTGCCAGCAGCCGTGGACAGGGGAACTATGGCTACACCTTC
>TRBV3-1/TRBV3-2|TRBD1|TRBJ2-7|.
CASSRQGNSYEQYF
TGTGCCAGCAGCCGACAGGGGAACTCCTACGAGCAGTACTTC
>TRBV2|TRBD1|TRBJ1-2|.
CASSVQPGGYGYTF
TGTGCCAGCAGTGTACAGCCAGGGGGCTATGGCTACACCTTC
>TRBV18|.|TRBJ1-4|.
CASSRDSTNEKLFF
TGTGCCAGCTCGCGTGACAGCACTAATGAAAAACTGTTTTTT
>TRBV7-9|TRBD1|TRBJ1-6|.
CASRAISAGGSNSPLHF
TGTGCCAGCAGGGCTATTTCGGCAGGGGGCTCGAATTCACCCCTCCACTTT
>TRBV7-2|TRBD1|TRBJ2-1|.
CASSLQGQGANEQFF
TGTGCCAGCAGCTTACAAGGACAGGGGGCCAATGAGCAGTTCTTC
>TRBV7-9|TRBD1|TRBJ1-1|.
CASSDPGQGGSEAFF
TGTGCCAGCAGCGATCCGGGACAGGGGGGTTCTGAAGCTTTCTTT
>TRBV7-9|TRBD2|TRBJ2-7|.
CASGLAGSSYEQYF
TGTGCCAGCGGACTAGCGGGAAGCTCCTACGAGCAGTACTTC
>TRBV6-5|TRBD1|TRBJ2-7|few
CASSRAGGREQYF
TGTGCCAGCAGTCGAGCAGGGGGCCGGGAGCAGTACTTC
>TRBV4-1|.|TRBJ2-7|.
CASSQEAQGQYEQYF
TGCGCCAGCAGCCAAGAAGCACAGGGACAATACGAGCAGTACTTC
>TRBV5-1|TRBD1|TRBJ1-1|.
CASSSGQGAEAFF
TGCGCCAGCAGCTCAGGACAGGGGGCTGAAGCTTTCTTT
>TRBV4-1|.|TRBJ2-2|.
CASSQDLQLRGGELFF
TGCGCCAGCAGCCAAGACCTACAACTGCGGGGCGGGGAGCTGTTTTTT
>TRBV30|TRBD1|TRBJ1-5|.
CAWRSGGQPQHF
TGTGCCTGGAGGTCAGGGGGGCAGCCCCAGCATTTT
>TRBV21-1|.|TRBJ2-7|few
CASSESRGSSGGPSTYEQYF
TGTGCCAGCAGCGAAAGTCGTGGGTCTAGCGGGGGGCCATCAACCTACGAGCAGTACTTC
>TRBV3-1/TRBV3-2|.|TRBJ1-1|.
CASSPGITEAFF
TGTGCCAGCAGCCCCGGGATCACTGAAGCTTTCTTT
>TRBV6-5|TRBD1|TRBJ2-2|once
CASSPRDSPTGELFF
TGTGCCAGCAGTCCTCGGGACAGCCCAACCGGGGAGCTGTTTTTT
>TRBV15|TRBD1|TRBJ2-3|.
CATGEGQGGTDTQYF
TGTGCCACCGGAGAGGGACAGGGTGGAACAGATACGCAGTATTTT
>TRBV3-1/TRBV3-2|.|TRBJ1-4|.
CASSPTVRGEKLFF
TGTGCCAGCAGCCCGACGGTACGGGGTGAAAAACTGTTTTTT
>TRBV28|TRBD2|TRBJ2-1|.
CASRRPGLADSYNEQFF
TGTGCCAGCAGGAGACCGGGACTAGCGGACTCCTACAATGAGCAGTTCTTC
>TRBV6-1|.|TRBJ2-1|.
CASSEVEGHQFF
TGTGCCAGCAGTGAAGTCGAGGGACATCAGTTCTTC
>TRBV7-9|TRBD1|TRBJ2-7|.
CASSFGTGGYEQYF
TGTGCCAGCAGCTTCGGGACAGGGGGCTACGAGCAGTACTTC